The 5 T cell receptor beta chains reported below all come from one sample, sequenced in a study of T cell clusters in autoimmune cytopenias. TRB was amplified by touch-down multiplex PCR, primer pools A and B combined. For each CDR3 protein, TCRdb gives one entry from its re-call of the multiplex PCR reads, without DNA. The sample totals fewer than 3,000 distinct CDR3 sequences. Each sample's input was around 270 ng genomic DNA, some 38,000 genome equivalents. The material sequenced was peripheral blood. The source of these receptors is a human donor with an autoimmune cytopenia or autoimmune hepatitis (not recorded which).

This clonotype registers large by frequency. The chain links TRBV6-1 to TRBJ2-3; the D gene TCRdb calls, TRBD1, cannot be checked with no DNA. The CDR3 extends over 15 amino acids. Germline assignment: CDR1 MNHNS and CDR2 SASEGT. CDR3 sequence reads: CASSETQGGTDTQYF.

This clonotype is medium-sized by frequency. The V call is TRBV6-5, the J call TRBJ2-5. Germline CDR1 reads MNHEY; CDR2 reads SVGAGI. This CDR3 comprises 11 residues. This chain's CDR3 is CASSYALAQYF.

J is TRBJ1-2 and V is TRBV5-6; TCRdb's D gene call, TRBD1, goes unchecked for lack of DNA. Germline values: CDR1 SGHDT, CDR2 YYEEEE. The CDR3 length is 12 residues. The CDR3 sequence: CASSSGFYGYTF.

This clonotype is classed as medium-sized by frequency. The chain has TRBV6-1 and TRBJ1-2; TCRdb's D call, TRBD1, is unchecked because there is no DNA. The V gene's germline CDR1 is MNHNS and CDR2 SASEGT. The CDR3 totals 14 residues. CDR3 loop: CASSSGTEGYGYTF.

The chain carries TRBV12-3 or TRBV12-4 and TRBJ1-2. This CDR3 has 14 amino acids. CDR3 sequence reads: CASSLEDRTRGYTF.